The entry below gives a single T cell receptor beta chain sequence along with its context. The antigen remains undetermined. The germline gene is not matched at one end of the junction; a read error may be the cause. These data originate in a study of cytomegalovirus exposure and HLA in healthy donors. The PCR used 60 Vbeta and 13 Jbeta primers. Here immunoSEQ multiplex PCR was the method, and the copy in TCRdb shows in-frame clones only, minus some. The sample records about 180,000 clones, over 65% being singletons. Study-wide results and caveats: Presence/absence analyses supposed approximately even sequencing depth among donors. For most TCR beta V segments, an earlier analysis put the productive rate at about 90% or about 30% of the time. Versus the approximately 720-donor mean, an Asian-associated ancestry cluster reportedly showed fewer N-insertions in a later analysis.

CDR3 length equals 17 residues. Germline CDR1 LNHDA, CDR2 SQIVND (reference sequence). Nominally healthy donors were sampled, though unrecorded immune exposures were likely. The chain has TRBV19 and TRBJ2-7; 7 positions agree with TRBD2. Sequences were obtained from PBMCs. The TCR originated in a woman in her twenties or thirties in good health and CMV-seropositive. The CDR3 nucleotides are TGTGCCAGTAGTTCGACCTTTGGGGAGGGCCTCTCCTACGAGCAGTATTTC. It specifies CASSSTFGEGLSYEQYF.